This T cell receptor (beta chain) was identified in a study of OX40 agonist ivuxolimab in advanced cancers. About the study: Ivuxolimab, an agonist antibody against OX40 (CD134), was given to patients.

Points on this clone: What it binds is unknown.

Cycle 7 day 1, cycle 4 day 1, and baseline were the timepoints at which blood was sampled. Study conclusions and caveats: The specificity for antigen of the expanded peripheral T cells was not determined.

Trimming at V came to 4 bases and at J to 7 bases, leaving 8 bases not matched to a gene. Per germline, CDR1 LNHDA and CDR2 SQIVND (reference sequence). The CDR3 is 15 residues long. Sequencing used immunoSEQ multiplex PCR; TCRdb keeps in-frame clones, though not all of them. The sample comprises about 80,000 clones, roughly 90% of which are singletons, and roughly 0.69% rests with the top ten. V and J are TRBV19 and TRBJ2-7; 12 bases are shared with TRBD2. The sample was CD4+ or CD8+ T cells sorted from blood, taken in a trial of the OX40 agonist ivuxolimab. This sequence was found in an adult with an advanced solid tumor such as melanoma, head and neck, liver or kidney cancer. CDR3 residues: CASSTSSGRAKEQYF. The CDR3 DNA follows: TGTGCCAGTAGTACGTCTAGCGGGAGGGCCAAGGAGCAGTACTTC.